This T cell receptor beta chain was recovered during a study of CD4+ T cells in melanoma. Concerning this clone: The target antigen is unknown.

Findings of the study overall: A reported correlation linked neoantigen-specific CD4+ T cells to CD8+, macrophage and B cell function. In melanoma, neoantigen-specific CD4+ T cells reportedly differed in differentiation state.

The data were produced by immunoSEQ multiplex PCR, yet TCRdb's version contains in-frame clones alone and is incomplete. The data hold 20,000 to 25,000 clones, with around 80% observed a single time. CDR1 and CDR2 (germline): LGHNT, FRNRAP. The CDR3 is 16 residues long. Trimming left V 3 bases short and J 0 bases short, with 14 bases between. The sequenced sample consisted of cells from a culture (not recorded whether cultured in vitro). The receptor comes from a human donor with melanoma. The chain joins TRBV12-5 to TRBJ1-1; a weak D match, TRBD1 (5 bases). The CDR3 DNA sequence: TGTGCTAGTGGTTTTCAGGGCAACGCTTTGAACACTGAAGCTTTCTTT. This translates into CASGFQGNALNTEAFF.